Below are 12 T cell receptor beta chains sequenced from a single sample in a study of T cells expressing NK-cell markers. TCRdb reanalyzed the 5' RACE reads and collapses them to one entry per CDR3 protein, without DNA. The sample totals 300,000 to 450,000 distinct CDR3 sequences; its top ten clones hold 5% to 5.5%. Sample: blood T cells: a sorted CD56 or NKG2C T cell subset, CD4+ or CD8+ T cells, or bulk PBMC T cells (not recorded which). Receptor source: a man between 18 and 69 years old in good health.

The rearrangement links TRBV3-1 to TRBJ2-1. Germline loops: CDR1 LGHDT, CDR2 YNNKEL (reference sequence). The CDR3 length is 13 residues. The CDR3 loop reads CASSLAGYNEQFF.

This chain links TRBV5-1 with TRBJ2-3; TCRdb names TRBD2, which stays unverified in the absence of DNA. The CDR3 contains 17 residues. Germline loops: CDR1 SGHRS, CDR2 YFSETQ. This CDR3 is CASSLGRRRLGADTQYF.

The rearrangement links TRBV6-6 to TRBJ1-4; TCRdb outputs TRBD1, but without DNA this stays unchecked. The germline V gene has CDR1 MNHNY and CDR2 SVGAGI (reference sequence). CDR3 length: 13 amino acids. This CDR3 reads CASTKGGVEKLFF.

The chain carries TRBV6-1 and TRBJ1-2. Per the germline V gene, CDR1 is MNHNS and CDR2 is SASEGT. The CDR3 loop spans 13 amino acids. The CDR3 sequence: CASRDDGEYGYTF.

The genes are TRBV10-3 and TRBJ2-7; the TCRdb D gene call, TRBD1, has no DNA to confirm it. The CDR3 has 14 amino acids. Per germline, CDR1 ENHRY and CDR2 SYGVKD. CDR3 amino acids: CAISEGQGRNEQYF.

V usage is TRBV20-1 and J usage is TRBJ2-2; the TCRdb call, TRBD2, lacks DNA for checking. Germline CDR1 is DFQATT and CDR2 is SNEGSKA (reference sequence). CDR3 size: 14 residues. CDR3 amino acids: CSARLGGVAGELFF.

The genes are TRBV6-5 and TRBJ2-5; TCRdb's assignment of TRBD2 cannot be checked, as there is no DNA. The CDR3 is 14 residues long. Germline V gene data show CDR1 as MNHEY and CDR2 as SVGAGI. The CDR3 sequence: CASSYGQARETQYF.

CDR3 amino acids: CASSEGLYNQPQHF. This chain links TRBV6-1 with TRBJ1-5. There are 14 residues in the CDR3. Per germline, CDR1 MNHNS and CDR2 SASEGT.

This rearrangement joins TRBV25-1 to TRBJ1-4; TCRdb lists TRBD1, though no DNA is available to test this call. This CDR3 has 17 residues. Germline V gene data show CDR1 as MGHDK and CDR2 as SYGVNS. This CDR3 reads CASSDMYKRTEGEKLFF.

CDR3 in amino acids: CASSLNGHLNQPQHF. The rearrangement uses TRBV7-2 and TRBJ1-5; TCRdb calls TRBD1, which cannot be checked without DNA. CDR1 is SGHTA and CDR2 is FQGNSA in the germline V gene. The CDR3 is 15 residues long.

The chain recombines TRBV5-7 with TRBJ1-4. TRBV5-7 is an ORF for which the function is uncertain. This CDR3 region has 15 residues. The CDR3 reads CASSSFKAGNEKLFF.

V gene TRBV3-1 combines with J gene TRBJ2-3. The germline V gene has CDR1 LGHDT and CDR2 YNNKEL (reference sequence). There are 15 residues in the CDR3. CDR3 protein: CASSQNLIPTDTQYF.